The next 23 T cell receptor beta chains were all read from a single sample in a study of blood T cells in healthy people across ages (dated by TCRdb to the mid-2010s). The method was 5' RACE. TCRdb records Illumina HiSeq 2500 as the sequencer. A second PCR of 7 to 11 cycles was run with a J-beta primer mix and a sample-barcoded 5' primer. TCRdb handled the public reads itself, with Q25 trimming in fastp and clone calling in MiXCR, and kept productive beta chains. Each entry merges the rows of one CDR3 protein and shows their most common DNA and genes. For this sample there are more than 700,000 distinct CDR3 sequences; 46% appear just once. Around 18% of the sample goes to the ten largest clones. The sequenced sample was blood. These receptor sequences come from an older man in good health.

The DNA for the CDR3 is TGCAGTGCCGAGGGGGGAGACACTGAAGCTTTCTTT. Translation gives CSAEGGDTEAFF. The V gene is TRBV20-1, the J gene TRBJ1-1; a weak D match, TRBD1 (6 bases). The CDR3 extends over 12 amino acids. CDR1 and CDR2 from the germline V gene are DFQATT and SNEGSKA (reference sequence). Trimming cost V 6 bases and J 3 bases, with 11 bases left between them.

The rearrangement links TRBV24-1 to TRBJ2-1, with 8 bases aligning to TRBD1. After removal of 3 bases from V and 8 bases from J, the junction contained 8 bases not matched to a gene. Germline V gene data show CDR1 as KGHDR and CDR2 as SFDVKD. This CDR3 is built from 15 residues. CDR3 region: CATSDLAGGRHEQFF. CDR3 nucleotide sequence: TGTGCCACCAGTGATCTGGCAGGGGGCCGCCATGAGCAGTTCTTC.

This clonotype was seen at least ten times. The gene calls are TRBV15 and TRBJ2-4, with TRBD1 matching 7 bases. The V gene's germline CDR1 is LNHNV and CDR2 YYDKDF (reference sequence). This CDR3 has 17 residues. The V and J ends lost 1 base and 0 bases, in that order; junction bases with no gene match: 6. The CDR3 here is CATSRAPRGIAKNIQYF. The CDR3 DNA reads as TGTGCCACCAGCAGAGCCCCCAGGGGGATAGCCAAAAACATTCAGTACTTC.

Points on this clonotype: Given a much more abundant clone one base away, this may be a read error. The V and J genes are TRBV20-1 and TRBJ2-4; 9 bases are shared with TRBD1. The DNA matches TRBJ2-7 better at its end, which makes the J call doubtful. The CDR3 is 13 residues long. Germline CDR1 reads DFQATT; CDR2 reads SNEGSKA (reference sequence). CDR3 DNA: TGCAGTGCTGTCCCGGGACAGGGCGGCGAGCAGTACTTC. It yields the protein CSAVPGQGGEQYF.

The chain employs TRBV16 and TRBJ2-1; D is perhaps TRBD1 (6 bases). Per germline, CDR1 KGHSY and CDR2 FQNENV. The germline V and J ends were trimmed by 0 bases and 5 bases, with 11 bases remaining between them. The CDR3 loop spans 15 amino acids. The chain's CDR3 is CASSQSTGHHNEQFF. DNA of the CDR3: TGTGCCAGCAGCCAATCAACGGGACATCACAATGAGCAGTTCTTC.

This clonotype was counted a single time. The rearrangement links TRBV5-6 to TRBJ2-1; TRBD2 is a possible D gene (5 bases). Germline loops: CDR1 SGHDT, CDR2 YYEEEE. The CDR3 is 15 amino acids. V lost 2 bases to trimming and J lost 2 bases, with 11 bases between them. The CDR3 DNA reads TGTGCCAGCAGCTTAGCGGCCACCACCTACAATGAGCAGTTCTTC. Its translation is CASSLAATTYNEQFF.

This clonotype was detected many times. The rearrangement links TRBV29-1 to TRBJ1-1, with no clear D. CDR1 SQVTM and CDR2 ANQGSEA come from the germline V gene. The germline V and J ends were trimmed by 4 bases and 3 bases, with 9 bases remaining between them. The CDR3 is 12 residues long. CDR3: CSVVTGHTEAFF. CDR3 coding DNA: TGCAGCGTTGTCACGGGCCACACTGAAGCTTTCTTT.

There are many counts of this clonotype. V usage is TRBV28 and J usage is TRBJ2-7; a weak D match, TRBD2 (5 bases). V was trimmed by 3 bases and J by 1 base, leaving 13 bases between them. The CDR3 has 15 amino acids. CDR1 and CDR2 (germline): MDHEN, SYDVKM. CDR3 amino acids: CASSLGAGISYEQYF. CDR3 in DNA: TGTGCCAGCAGTTTGGGTGCGGGCATATCCTACGAGCAGTACTTC.

This clonotype showed up just once. The V gene is TRBV15, the J gene TRBJ2-7; weak D call: TRBD2 (5 bases). CDR1 and CDR2 from the germline V gene are LNHNV and YYDKDF (reference sequence). This CDR3 is 13 amino acids long. Trimming pared 0 bases from V and 10 bases from J, leaving 13 bases between. The CDR3 DNA is TGTGCCACCAGCAGAGATACTCGGGAAGGCCAGTACTTC. Translated: CATSRDTREGQYF.

The V gene is TRBV5-1, the J gene TRBJ2-1; D call uncertain. V lost 0 bases and J lost 6, with 7 bases in between. The CDR3 is 13 amino acids. Per the germline V gene, CDR1 is SGHRS and CDR2 is YFSETQ. CDR3 sequence reads: CASSLATVNEQFF. CDR3 DNA sequence: TGCGCCAGCAGCTTGGCGACGGTCAATGAGCAGTTCTTC.

This clonotype was picked up a small number of times. V is TRBV20-1 and J is TRBJ2-1; 11 nucleotides match TRBD2. The DNA end favors TRBJ2-7, so the J call may be wrong. This CDR3 has 20 residues. The germline gives CDR1 DFQATT, CDR2 SNEGSKA (reference sequence). CDR3 in DNA: TGCAGTGCTAGAGTTGTCGGGACTAGCGGCGAAAAGAGCTCCTACAATGAGCAGTACTTC. As protein: CSARVVGTSGEKSSYNEQYF.

This clonotype was observed a handful of times. The chain carries TRBV6-5 and TRBJ1-4; D remains unclear. V was shortened by 0 bases and J by 1 base, with 6 bases between the two germline ends. CDR3 length equals 15 residues. Germline loops: CDR1 MNHEY, CDR2 SVGAGI. DNA for the CDR3: TGTGCCAGCAGTTACTCCGCAGGAACTAATGAAAAACTGTTTTTT. This translates into CASSYSAGTNEKLFF.

V usage is TRBV5-6 and J usage is TRBJ1-1; 10 bases are shared with TRBD1. There are 16 residues in the CDR3. V was pared by 2 bases and J by 3 bases, with 7 bases of the junction left unmatched. The V gene's germline CDR1 is SGHDT and CDR2 YYEEEE. For the CDR3, the DNA is TGTGCCAGCAGCTTCCCGGGACAGGGGCTTGACACTGAAGCTTTCTTT. This encodes CASSFPGQGLDTEAFF.

Only a few counts were recorded for this clonotype. The V gene is TRBV11-2, the J gene TRBJ2-7; the D gene is possibly TRBD1 (6 bases). Germline-derived CDR1 and CDR2 are SGHAT and FQNNGV. V was cut by 0 bases and J by 8 bases, with 11 bases left in between. The CDR3 is made up of 13 amino acids. The CDR3 loop reads CASSLDAGTQQYF. CDR3 DNA sequence: TGTGCCAGCAGCTTAGACGCCGGGACACAGCAGTACTTC.

The gene calls are TRBV28 and TRBJ1-5; D perhaps matches TRBD1 (6 bases). The germline V gene encodes CDR1 MDHEN and CDR2 SYDVKM. The V gene lost 6 bases and the J gene lost 1 base, with 16 bases spanning the gap. The CDR3 sequence is 16 residues long. The CDR3 coding sequence is TGTGCCAGCAGACCATCTCGGACAGCAAGCAATCAGCCCCAGCATTTT. Translated: CASRPSRTASNQPQHF.

This clonotype showed up just a few times. The CDR3 DNA is TGCAGTGCTAGAGATGTACGGGCGGACACCGGGGAGCTGTTTTTT. It is translated as CSARDVRADTGELFF. The chain carries TRBV20-1 and TRBJ2-2; D is unresolved. CDR3 size: 15 residues. Trimming removed 0 bases at V and 3 bases at J, with 11 bases between. CDR1 and CDR2 from the germline V gene are DFQATT and SNEGSKA (reference sequence).

The genes are TRBV20-1 and TRBJ1-1; the match to TRBD1 covers 7 bases. Germline V gene lookup returns CDR1 DFQATT and CDR2 SNEGSKA (reference sequence). The CDR3 sequence is 14 residues long. The ends lost 5 bases at V and 4 bases at J; junction bases unmatched: 10. CDR3 amino acids: CSAVRQGLGTEAFF. DNA of the CDR3: TGCAGTGCTGTTAGACAGGGATTGGGCACTGAAGCTTTCTTT.

Details on this clonotype: A much more abundant neighbour one base away suggests this may be a read error. The chain uses TRBV29-1 and TRBJ2-1, with a possible D match to TRBD2 (5 bases). The V and J ends lost 4 bases and 13 bases respectively, with 23 bases between them. The CDR3 runs 14 residues. CDR1 SQVTM and CDR2 ANQGSEA come from the germline V gene. This chain's CDR3 is CSVVPGFGGETQFF. The DNA for the CDR3 is TGCAGCGTTGTCCCCGGATTTGGAGGAGAGACCCAGTTCTTC.

The table lists this clonotype with a few counts. The V gene is TRBV5-1, the J gene TRBJ2-3; 11 positions agree with TRBD2. Germline CDR1 and CDR2: SGHRS and YFSETQ. The J segment lost 2 bases and the V segment lost 6 bases, leaving 11 bases of the junction unmatched. The CDR3 contains 17 residues. The CDR3 is CASTSRTTSGITDTQYF. The CDR3 bases are TGCGCCAGCACCTCGAGGACGACTAGCGGGATCACAGATACGCAGTATTTT.

Only a few counts were recorded for this clonotype. This chain uses TRBV15 with TRBJ2-1; 14 nucleotides agree with TRBD2. The germline V gene encodes CDR1 LNHNV and CDR2 YYDKDF (reference sequence). The CDR3 totals 16 residues. V gave up 1 base and J gave up 12 bases; unmatched junction bases: 8. The DNA for the CDR3 is TGTGCCACCAGCAGAGGTGGGACTAGCGGGAGTAGTGTGCAGTTCTTC. Residues: CATSRGGTSGSSVQFF.

The V call is TRBV15, the J call TRBJ2-1, with no clear D. The CDR3 contains 12 residues. CDR1 LNHNV and CDR2 YYDKDF come from the germline V gene (reference sequence). V lost 5 bases, J lost 5 bases, and 7 bases lay in between. The CDR3 loop is CATSPYHNEQFF. CDR3 bases: TGTGCCACCAGCCCTTACCACAATGAGCAGTTCTTC.

This sequence joins TRBV18 and TRBJ2-7; D ambiguous. V was pared by 5 bases and J by 2 bases, with 10 bases between. This CDR3 has 13 residues. From germline, CDR1 is KGHSH and CDR2 LQKENI. The CDR3 coding sequence is TGTGCCAGCTCAGATGACGGACCCTACGAGCAGTACTTC. It encodes CASSDDGPYEQYF.

The V call is TRBV29-1, the J call TRBJ2-4, with D uncertain. The CDR3 spans 14 residues. V lost 7 bases, J lost 3 bases, and 16 bases lay in between. The germline CDR1 and CDR2 sequences are SQVTM and ANQGSEA. The CDR3 DNA follows: TGCAGCGCCGAGGACCGCACTGACAAAAACATTCAGTACTTC. This sequence encodes CSAEDRTDKNIQYF.